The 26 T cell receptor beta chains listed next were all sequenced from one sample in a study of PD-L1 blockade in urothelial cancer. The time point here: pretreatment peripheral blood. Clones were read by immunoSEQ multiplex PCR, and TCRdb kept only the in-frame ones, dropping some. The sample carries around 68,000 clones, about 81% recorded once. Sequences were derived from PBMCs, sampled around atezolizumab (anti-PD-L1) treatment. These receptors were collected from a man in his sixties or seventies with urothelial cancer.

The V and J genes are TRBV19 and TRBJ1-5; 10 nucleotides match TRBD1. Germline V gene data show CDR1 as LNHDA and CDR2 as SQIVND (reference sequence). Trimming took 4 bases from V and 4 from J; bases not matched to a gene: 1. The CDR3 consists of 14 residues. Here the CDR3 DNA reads TGTGCCAGTAGTAGGGACAGGGGAAATCAGCCCCAGCATTTT. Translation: CASSRDRGNQPQHF.

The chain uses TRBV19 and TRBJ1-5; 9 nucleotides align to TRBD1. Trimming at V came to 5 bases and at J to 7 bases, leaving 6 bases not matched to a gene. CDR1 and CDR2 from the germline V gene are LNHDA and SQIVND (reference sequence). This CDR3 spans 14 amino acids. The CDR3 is CASSPTGGRQPQHF. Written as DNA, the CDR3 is TGTGCCAGTAGTCCTACAGGGGGCAGGCAGCCCCAGCATTTT.

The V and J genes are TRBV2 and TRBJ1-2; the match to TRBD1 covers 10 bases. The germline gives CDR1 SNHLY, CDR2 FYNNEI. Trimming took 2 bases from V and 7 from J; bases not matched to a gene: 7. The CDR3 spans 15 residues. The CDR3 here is CASSEWRGQGPGYTF. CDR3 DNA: TGTGCCAGCAGTGAATGGAGGGGACAGGGGCCTGGCTACACCTTC.

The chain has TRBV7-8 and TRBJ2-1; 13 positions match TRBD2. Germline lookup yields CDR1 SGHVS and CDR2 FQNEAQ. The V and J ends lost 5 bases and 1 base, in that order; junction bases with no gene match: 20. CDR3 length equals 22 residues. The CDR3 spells CASSLPRTSGSSLLRSYNEQFF. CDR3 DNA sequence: TGTGCCAGCAGCCTCCCCCGGACTAGCGGGAGTTCTTTATTGAGGTCCTACAATGAGCAGTTCTTC.

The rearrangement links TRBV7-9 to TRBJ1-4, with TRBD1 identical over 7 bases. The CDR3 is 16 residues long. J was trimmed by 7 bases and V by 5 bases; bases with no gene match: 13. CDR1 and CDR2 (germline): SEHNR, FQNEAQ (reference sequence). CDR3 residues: CASSDSGQRVVEKLFF. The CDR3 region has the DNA TGTGCCAGCAGCGACTCGGGACAGCGCGTAGTTGAAAAACTGTTTTTT. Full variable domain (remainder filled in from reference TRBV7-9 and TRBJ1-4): DTGVSQNPRHKITKRGQNVTFRCDPISEHNRLYWYRQTLGQGPEFLTYFQNEAQLEKSRLLSDRFSAERPKGSFSTLEIQRTEQGDSAMYLCASSDSGQRVVEKLFFGSGTQLSVL.

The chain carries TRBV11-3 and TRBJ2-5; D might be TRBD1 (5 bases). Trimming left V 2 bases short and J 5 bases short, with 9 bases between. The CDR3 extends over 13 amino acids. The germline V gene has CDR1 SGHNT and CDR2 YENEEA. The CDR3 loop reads CASSLRGTETQYF. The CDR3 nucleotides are TGTGCCAGCAGCTTAAGGGGTACTGAGACCCAGTACTTC.

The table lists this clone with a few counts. The CDR3 DNA is TGCGCCAGCAGCCCGGGAGGAAACTCCTACAATGAGCAGTTCTTC. Protein sequence: CASSPGGNSYNEQFF. This rearrangement joins TRBV5-1 to TRBJ2-1, with TRBD2 identical over 7 bases. The CDR3 is made up of 15 amino acids. The germline CDR1 and CDR2 sequences are SGHRS and YFSETQ. With V trimmed by 4 bases and J by 0 bases, 4 bases remained unmatched.

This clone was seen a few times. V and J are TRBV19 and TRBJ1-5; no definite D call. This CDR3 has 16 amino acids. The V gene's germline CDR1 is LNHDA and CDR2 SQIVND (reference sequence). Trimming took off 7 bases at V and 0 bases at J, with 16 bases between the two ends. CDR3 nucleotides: TGTGCCAGTATTCCTGATGCGGGCCTTAGCAATCAGCCCCAGCATTTT. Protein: CASIPDAGLSNQPQHF.

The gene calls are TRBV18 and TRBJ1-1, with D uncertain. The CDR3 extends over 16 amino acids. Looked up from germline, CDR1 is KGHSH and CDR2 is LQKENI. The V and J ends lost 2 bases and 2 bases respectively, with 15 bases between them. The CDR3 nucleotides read TGTGCCAGCTCACCAAAGGTGGGCGCCTCTAACACTGAAGCTTTCTTT. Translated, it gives CASSPKVGASNTEAFF.

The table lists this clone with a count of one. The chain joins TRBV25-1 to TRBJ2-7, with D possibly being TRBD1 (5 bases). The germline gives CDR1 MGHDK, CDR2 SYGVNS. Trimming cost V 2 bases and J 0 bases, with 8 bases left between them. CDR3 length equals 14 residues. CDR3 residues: CASSEQGLSYEQYF. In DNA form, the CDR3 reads TGTGCCAGCAGTGAACAGGGCCTCTCCTACGAGCAGTACTTC.

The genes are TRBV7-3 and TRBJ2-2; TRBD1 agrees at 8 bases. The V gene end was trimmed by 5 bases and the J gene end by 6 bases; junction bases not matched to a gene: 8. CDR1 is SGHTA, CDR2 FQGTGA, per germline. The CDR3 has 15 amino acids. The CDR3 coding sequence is TGTGCCAGCAGCGCCCAGGGGGCGCCCCCCGGGGAGCTGTTTTTT. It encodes CASSAQGAPPGELFF.

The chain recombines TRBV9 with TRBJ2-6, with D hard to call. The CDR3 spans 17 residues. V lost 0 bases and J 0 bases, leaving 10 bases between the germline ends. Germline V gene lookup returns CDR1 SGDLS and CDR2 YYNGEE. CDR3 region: CASSVEPGLSGANVLTF. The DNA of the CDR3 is TGTGCCAGCAGCGTAGAGCCAGGCCTCTCTGGGGCCAACGTCCTGACTTTC. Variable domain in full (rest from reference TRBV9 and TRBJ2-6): DSGVTQTPKHLITATGQRVTLRCSPRSGDLSVYWYQQSLDQGLQFLIQYYNGEERAKGNILERFSAQQFPDLHSELNLSSLELGDSALYFCASSVEPGLSGANVLTFGAGSRLTVL.

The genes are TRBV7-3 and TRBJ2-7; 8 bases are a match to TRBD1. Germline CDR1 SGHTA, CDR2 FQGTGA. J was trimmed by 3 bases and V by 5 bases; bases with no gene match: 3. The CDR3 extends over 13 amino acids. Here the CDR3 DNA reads TGTGCCAGCAGCCCCGGACAGGGCTACGAGCAGTACTTC. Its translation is CASSPGQGYEQYF.

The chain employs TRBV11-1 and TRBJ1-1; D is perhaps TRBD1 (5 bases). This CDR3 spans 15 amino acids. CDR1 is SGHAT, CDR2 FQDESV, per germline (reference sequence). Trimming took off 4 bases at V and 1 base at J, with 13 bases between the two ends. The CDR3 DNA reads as TGTGCCAGCAGCTCCCAGGACATCCCGAACACTGAAGCTTTCTTT. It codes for CASSSQDIPNTEAFF.

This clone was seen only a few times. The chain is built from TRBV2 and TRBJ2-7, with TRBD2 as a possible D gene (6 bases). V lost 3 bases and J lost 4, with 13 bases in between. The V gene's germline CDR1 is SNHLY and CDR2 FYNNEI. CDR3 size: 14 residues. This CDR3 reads CASSDGGVVYEQYF. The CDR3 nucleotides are TGTGCCAGCAGTGACGGGGGAGTAGTGTACGAGCAGTACTTC.

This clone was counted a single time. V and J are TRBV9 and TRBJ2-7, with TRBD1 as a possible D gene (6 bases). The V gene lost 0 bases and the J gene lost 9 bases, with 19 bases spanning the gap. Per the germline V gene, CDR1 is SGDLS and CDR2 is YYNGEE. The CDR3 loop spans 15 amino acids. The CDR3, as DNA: TGTGCCAGCAGCGTAGCCTCCGATCCGGGACAATCGCAGTACTTC. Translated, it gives CASSVASDPGQSQYF.

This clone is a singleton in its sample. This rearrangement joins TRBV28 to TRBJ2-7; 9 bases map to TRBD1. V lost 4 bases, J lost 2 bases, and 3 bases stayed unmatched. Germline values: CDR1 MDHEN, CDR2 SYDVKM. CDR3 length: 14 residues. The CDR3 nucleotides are TGTGCCAGCAGTTGGGGGACAGGGACCTACGAGCAGTACTTC. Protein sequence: CASSWGTGTYEQYF.

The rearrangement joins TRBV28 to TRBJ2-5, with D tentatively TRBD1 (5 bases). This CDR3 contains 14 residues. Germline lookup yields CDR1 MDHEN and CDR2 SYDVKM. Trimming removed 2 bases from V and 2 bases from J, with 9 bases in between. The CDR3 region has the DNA TGTGCCAGCAGTTTAGGGGCGGAACAAGAGACCCAGTACTTC. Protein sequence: CASSLGAEQETQYF.

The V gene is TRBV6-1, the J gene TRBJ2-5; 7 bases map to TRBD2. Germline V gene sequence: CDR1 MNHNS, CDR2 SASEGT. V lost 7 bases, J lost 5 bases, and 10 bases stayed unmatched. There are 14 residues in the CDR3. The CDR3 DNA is TGTGCCAGCACAAGGGCCTCCGGGAGGGAGACCCAGTACTTC. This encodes CASTRASGRETQYF.

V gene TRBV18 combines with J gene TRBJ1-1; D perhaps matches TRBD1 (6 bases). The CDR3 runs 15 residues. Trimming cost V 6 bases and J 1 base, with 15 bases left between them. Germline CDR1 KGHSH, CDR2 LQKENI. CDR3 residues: CASSGLDRANTEAFF. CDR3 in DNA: TGTGCCAGCTCGGGGTTGGACAGAGCGAACACTGAAGCTTTCTTT.

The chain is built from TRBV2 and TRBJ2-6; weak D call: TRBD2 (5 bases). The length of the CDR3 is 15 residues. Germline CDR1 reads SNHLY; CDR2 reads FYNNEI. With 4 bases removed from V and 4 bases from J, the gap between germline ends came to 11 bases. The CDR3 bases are TGTGCCAGCAGTGTGGAGGTTACCGGGGCCAACGTCCTGACTTTC. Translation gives CASSVEVTGANVLTF.

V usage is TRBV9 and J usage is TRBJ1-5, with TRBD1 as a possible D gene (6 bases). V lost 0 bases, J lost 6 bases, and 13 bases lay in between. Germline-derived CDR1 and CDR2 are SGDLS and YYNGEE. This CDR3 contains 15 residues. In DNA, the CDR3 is TGTGCCAGCAGCGTAGACCAGGGGTGGGGTCAGCCCCAGCATTTT. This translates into CASSVDQGWGQPQHF.

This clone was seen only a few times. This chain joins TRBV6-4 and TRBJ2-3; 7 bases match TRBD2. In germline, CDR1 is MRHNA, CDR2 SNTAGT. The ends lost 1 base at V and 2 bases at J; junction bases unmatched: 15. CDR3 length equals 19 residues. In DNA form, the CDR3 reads TGTGCCAGCAGTGACTTATCGGTGGCTAGCGGCTTACTCACAGATACGCAGTATTTT. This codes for CASSDLSVASGLLTDTQYF.

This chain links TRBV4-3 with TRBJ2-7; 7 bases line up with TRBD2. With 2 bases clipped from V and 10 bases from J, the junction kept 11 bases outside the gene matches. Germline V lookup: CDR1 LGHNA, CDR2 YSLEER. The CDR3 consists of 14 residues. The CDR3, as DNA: TGCGCCAGCAGCCAATCGGTCCTCGGGGGGACTCAGTACTTC. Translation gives CASSQSVLGGTQYF.

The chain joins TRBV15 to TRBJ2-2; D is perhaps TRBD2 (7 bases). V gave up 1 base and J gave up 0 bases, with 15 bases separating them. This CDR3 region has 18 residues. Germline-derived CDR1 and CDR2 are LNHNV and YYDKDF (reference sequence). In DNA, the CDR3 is TGTGCCACCAGCAGAGTCAGTGACGGGGGGCCGAACACCGGGGAGCTGTTTTTT. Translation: CATSRVSDGGPNTGELFF. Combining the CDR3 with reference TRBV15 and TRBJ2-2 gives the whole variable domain DAMVIQNPRYQVTQFGKPVTLSCSQTLNHNVMYWYQQKSSQAPKLLFHYYDKDFNNEADTPDNFQSRRPNTSFCFLDIRSPGLGDTAMYLCATSRVSDGGPNTGELFFGEGSRLTVL.

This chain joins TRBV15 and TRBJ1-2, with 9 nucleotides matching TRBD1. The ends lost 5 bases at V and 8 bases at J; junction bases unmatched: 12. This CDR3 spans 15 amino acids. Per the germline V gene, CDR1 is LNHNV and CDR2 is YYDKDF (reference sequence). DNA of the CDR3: TGTGCCACCAGCGGCACCGGGACAGGGAGAGACGGCTACACCTTC. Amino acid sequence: CATSGTGTGRDGYTF. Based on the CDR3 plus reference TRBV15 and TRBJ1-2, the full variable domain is DAMVIQNPRYQVTQFGKPVTLSCSQTLNHNVMYWYQQKSSQAPKLLFHYYDKDFNNEADTPDNFQSRRPNTSFCFLDIRSPGLGDTAMYLCATSGTGTGRDGYTFGSGTRLTVV.